Here is one T cell receptor beta chain with its context. The data originate from a study of T cell changes during pregnancy in multiple sclerosis. Profiling relied on immunoSEQ multiplex PCR, and the TCRdb table lists in-frame clones only, not all of them. Of approximately 45,000 clones in the sample, 80% to 85% were seen once. Germline assignment: CDR1 MNHNS and CDR2 SASEGT. Trimming took 0 bases from V and 4 from J, leaving 12 bases between them. The CDR3 sequence is 15 residues long. The gene calls are TRBV6-1 and TRBJ1-1, with no clear D. The origin of this receptor is a female donor with multiple sclerosis, enrolled in a pregnancy study. Source: CD4+ T cells from peripheral blood mononuclear cells, taken before pregnancy. Here the CDR3 reads CASSEAIVGGTEAFF. In nucleotides, the CDR3 is TGTGCCAGCAGTGAAGCAATAGTTGGTGGCACTGAAGCTTTCTTT.